This T cell receptor beta chain was sequenced during a study of OX40 agonist ivuxolimab in advanced cancers. As for the study in general: The study gave patients intravenous ivuxolimab at 0.01 to 10 mg/kg every 2 weeks.

Study conclusions and caveats: CD8+ T cells averaged more expanded clones than CD4+.

In germline, CDR1 is MNHEY, CDR2 SMNVEV (reference sequence). V was cut by 5 bases and J by 1 base, with 8 bases left in between. The CDR3 is 13 amino acids. This clone was seen only a few times. Its antigen is undetermined. Assay used: immunoSEQ multiplex PCR; TCRdb lists only in-frame clones, some missing. The sample lists approximately 86,000 clones, roughly 93% occurring once. The source of this sequence is an adult with an advanced solid tumor such as melanoma, head and neck, liver or kidney cancer. Sample: CD4+ or CD8+ T cells sorted from blood, taken in a trial of the OX40 agonist ivuxolimab. The chain links TRBV27 to TRBJ2-5, with D unclear. The DNA of the CDR3 is TGTGCCAGCAGTCCCTATATCCAAGAGACCCAGTACTTC. Its translation: CASSPYIQETQYF.